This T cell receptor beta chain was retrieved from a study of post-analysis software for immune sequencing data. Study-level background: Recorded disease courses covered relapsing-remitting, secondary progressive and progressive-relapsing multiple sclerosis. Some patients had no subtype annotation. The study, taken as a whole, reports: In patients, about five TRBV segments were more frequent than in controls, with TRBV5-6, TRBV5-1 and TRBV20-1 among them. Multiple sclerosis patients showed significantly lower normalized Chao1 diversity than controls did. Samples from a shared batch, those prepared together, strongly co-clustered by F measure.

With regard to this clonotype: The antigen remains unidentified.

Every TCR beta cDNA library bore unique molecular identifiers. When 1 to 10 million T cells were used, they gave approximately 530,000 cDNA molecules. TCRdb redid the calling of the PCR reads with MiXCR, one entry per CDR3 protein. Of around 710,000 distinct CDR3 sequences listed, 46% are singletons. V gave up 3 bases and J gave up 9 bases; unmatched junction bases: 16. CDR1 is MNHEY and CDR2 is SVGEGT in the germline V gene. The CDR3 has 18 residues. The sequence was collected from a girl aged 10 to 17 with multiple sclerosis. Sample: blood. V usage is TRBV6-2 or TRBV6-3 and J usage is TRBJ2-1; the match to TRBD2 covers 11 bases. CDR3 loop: CASSYRLAGQTSWTEQFF. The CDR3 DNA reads TGTGCCAGCAGTTATCGACTAGCGGGACAGACATCTTGGACTGAGCAGTTCTTC.